The entry that follows covers one T cell receptor beta chain sequence. The antigen remains unidentified. The data belong to a study of Ad26.COV2.S vaccination and SARS-CoV-2 variants. Study-wide results and caveats: Vaccine recipients had higher spike-specific TCR breadth than placebo recipients.

Germline CDR1 and CDR2: LNHDA and SQIVND (reference sequence). CDR3 length: 15 residues. V shed 5 bases, J shed 8 bases, and the junction held 8 bases outside the gene matches. The protocol was immunoSEQ multiplex PCR, while the TCRdb copy is restricted to in-frame clones and leaves out a portion. The repertoire holds 300,000 to 400,000 clones, with roughly 81% as singletons. The treatment here: 15 to 20 received Ad26.COV2.S at low or high dose, single or two shots; 5 received placebo; per-sample allocation not given. Sampling took place 63 days after the first vaccine or placebo injection. The V and J genes are TRBV19 and TRBJ1-4; the match to TRBD1 covers 10 bases. Specimen: peripheral blood, collected in a trial of Ad26.COV2.S vaccine versus placebo. This receptor was taken from a person between 18 and 65 years old who received the Ad26.COV2.S COVID-19 vaccine or a placebo. CDR3 nucleotide sequence: TGTGCCAGTAGTGAGCCCGGGACAGGGGACGAAAAACTGTTTTTT. It is translated as CASSEPGTGDEKLFF.